A selection of T cell receptor beta chains follows, all from one sample in a study of CD8 T cells in cerebrospinal fluid in Alzheimer's disease. Reanalyzing the 10x single-cell sequencing reads, TCRdb keeps one entry per CDR3 protein, without DNA. Here the sample table reports 1,500 to 2,000 distinct CDR3 sequences. Sequencing was done on a sample of cerebrospinal fluid. The receptors come from a human donor in good health. Both conserved end residues are part of each CDR3. The size entry is marked missing in some rows and otherwise reads once, few, many or a size class.

v_call: TRBV5-1; j_call: TRBJ2-3; clone_size: medium-sized; cdr3_aa: CASSLTAGSTDTQYF
v_call: TRBV18; j_call: TRBJ2-7; clone_size: medium-sized; cdr3_aa: CASSPQQGLDEQYF
v_call: TRBV30; j_call: TRBJ1-6; clone_size: medium-sized; cdr3_aa: CAWSVPLGGHSPLHF
v_call: TRBV6-5; j_call: TRBJ1-1; clone_size: medium-sized; cdr3_aa: CASSYTSGQRNTEAFF
v_call: TRBV7-9; j_call: TRBJ1-1; clone_size: medium-sized; cdr3_aa: CASSFGANMNTEAFF
v_call: TRBV3-1; j_call: TRBJ1-5; clone_size: large; cdr3_aa: CASSQGRVVVKPQHF
v_call: TRBV6-2/TRBV6-3; j_call: TRBJ2-5; clone_size: NA; cdr3_aa: CASSSLGQPQETQYF
v_call: TRBV11-3; j_call: TRBJ1-6; clone_size: medium-sized; cdr3_aa: CASLDPASSYNSPLHF
v_call: TRBV7-2; j_call: TRBJ1-1; clone_size: medium-sized; cdr3_aa: CASSLVVRGSEAFF
v_call: TRBV1; j_call: TRBJ1-3; clone_size: NA; cdr3_aa: CTSSQDGPAGRSGNTIYF
v_call: TRBV27; j_call: TRBJ2-3; clone_size: medium-sized; cdr3_aa: CASSLTRGPTDTQYF
v_call: TRBV7-9; j_call: TRBJ1-2; clone_size: medium-sized; cdr3_aa: CASSRTGGAGGYTF
v_call: TRBV5-7; j_call: TRBJ1-4; clone_size: medium-sized; cdr3_aa: CASSLPTGGSNEKLFF
v_call: TRBV18; j_call: TRBJ2-3; clone_size: medium-sized; cdr3_aa: CASSPLRIGDTQYF
v_call: TRBV6-5; j_call: TRBJ1-1; clone_size: medium-sized; cdr3_aa: CASSYSFSNTEAFF
v_call: TRBV6-5; j_call: TRBJ1-4; clone_size: large; cdr3_aa: CASSYSDLSEKLFF
v_call: TRBV7-2; j_call: TRBJ2-3; clone_size: large; cdr3_aa: CASGGGLTDTQYF
v_call: TRBV28; j_call: TRBJ2-7; clone_size: large; cdr3_aa: CAITGQTYEQYF
v_call: TRBV19; j_call: TRBJ1-1; clone_size: NA; cdr3_aa: CASSMGPSNTEAFF
v_call: TRBV5-1; j_call: TRBJ2-5; clone_size: large; cdr3_aa: CASGEKGGAETQYF
v_call: TRBV12-3/TRBV12-4; j_call: TRBJ2-1; clone_size: medium-sized; cdr3_aa: CASTSRGSGGYNEQFF
v_call: TRBV6-2/TRBV6-3; j_call: TRBJ2-1; clone_size: medium-sized; cdr3_aa: CATLRDTSYNEQFF
v_call: TRBV12-3/TRBV12-4; j_call: TRBJ1-5; clone_size: medium-sized; cdr3_aa: CASRAGTGQNQPQHF
v_call: TRBV19; j_call: TRBJ1-3; clone_size: medium-sized; cdr3_aa: CASSAFGNTIYF
v_call: TRBV6-1; j_call: TRBJ2-5; clone_size: medium-sized; cdr3_aa: CASRPMGDYQETQYF
v_call: TRBV6-6; j_call: TRBJ2-7; clone_size: medium-sized; cdr3_aa: CASSSRREIYEQYF
v_call: TRBV27; j_call: TRBJ2-5; clone_size: medium-sized; cdr3_aa: CATARGGARGETQYF
v_call: TRBV20-1; j_call: TRBJ1-5; clone_size: large; cdr3_aa: CSASGDEYSNQPQHF
v_call: TRBV5-4; j_call: TRBJ2-7; clone_size: NA; cdr3_aa: CASSLASGGYYEQYF
v_call: TRBV10-1; j_call: TRBJ2-5; clone_size: large; cdr3_aa: CASGRRDSQETQYF
v_call: TRBV12-5; j_call: TRBJ2-7; clone_size: medium-sized; cdr3_aa: CASGLETGFEQYF
v_call: TRBV4-3; j_call: TRBJ2-3; clone_size: medium-sized; cdr3_aa: CASSQDSGGGTDTQYF
v_call: TRBV7-2; j_call: TRBJ2-3; clone_size: medium-sized; cdr3_aa: CASSNTDTQYF
v_call: TRBV27; j_call: TRBJ2-7; clone_size: medium-sized; cdr3_aa: CASSPLRLAGGANPLSSEQYF
v_call: TRBV7-9; j_call: TRBJ2-1; clone_size: large; cdr3_aa: CASSFRLPRYNEQFF
v_call: TRBV7-2; j_call: TRBJ1-6; clone_size: medium-sized; cdr3_aa: CASSLNRVYNSPLHF
v_call: TRBV7-8; j_call: TRBJ2-2; clone_size: large; cdr3_aa: CASSPTEAYGELFF
v_call: TRBV28; j_call: TRBJ2-5; clone_size: medium-sized; cdr3_aa: CASTRGRQETQYF
v_call: TRBV5-1; j_call: TRBJ1-5; clone_size: medium-sized; cdr3_aa: CASRDRDWSNQPQHF
v_call: TRBV20-1; j_call: TRBJ1-5; clone_size: medium-sized; cdr3_aa: CSARPKATGPNQPQHF
v_call: TRBV28; j_call: TRBJ2-5; clone_size: medium-sized; cdr3_aa: CASSPQPGQWETQYF
v_call: TRBV7-6; j_call: TRBJ2-2; clone_size: NA; cdr3_aa: CASSFSGGQAGELFF
v_call: TRBV18; j_call: TRBJ1-4; clone_size: medium-sized; cdr3_aa: CASSPNGQGRNEKLFF
v_call: TRBV20-1; j_call: TRBJ2-3; clone_size: large; cdr3_aa: CSAPWGRGVRDTQYF
v_call: TRBV12-3/TRBV12-4; j_call: TRBJ2-7; clone_size: NA; cdr3_aa: CASSSPRWGLHEQYF
v_call: TRBV10-3; j_call: TRBJ2-5; clone_size: NA; cdr3_aa: CAIKASGEETQYF
v_call: TRBV6-2/TRBV6-3; j_call: TRBJ2-7; clone_size: medium-sized; cdr3_aa: CASSYSSRDEQYF
v_call: TRBV4-1; j_call: TRBJ2-7; clone_size: medium-sized; cdr3_aa: CASSQLSTGTYEQYF
v_call: TRBV11-2; j_call: TRBJ2-1; clone_size: NA; cdr3_aa: CASRVGPNEQFF
v_call: TRBV27; j_call: TRBJ2-1; clone_size: NA; cdr3_aa: CASSYSDEQFF
v_call: TRBV2; j_call: TRBJ2-5; clone_size: medium-sized; cdr3_aa: CASSGQSRETQYF
v_call: TRBV6-1; j_call: TRBJ1-6; clone_size: medium-sized; cdr3_aa: CASRGGPTYNSPLHF
v_call: TRBV3-1; j_call: TRBJ2-5; clone_size: medium-sized; cdr3_aa: CASSPYSGGTQETQYF
v_call: TRBV19; j_call: TRBJ1-6; clone_size: NA; cdr3_aa: CASTSQVGDGSPLHF
v_call: TRBV9; j_call: TRBJ1-3; clone_size: medium-sized; cdr3_aa: CASSPRDGSGTIYF
v_call: TRBV7-2; j_call: TRBJ2-3; clone_size: medium-sized; cdr3_aa: CASSRQGARHTDTQYF
v_call: TRBV19; j_call: TRBJ2-1; clone_size: NA; cdr3_aa: CASKKTGLTVSNEQFF
v_call: TRBV6-5; j_call: TRBJ1-6; clone_size: medium-sized; cdr3_aa: CASREVGQVNSPLHF